These 21 T cell receptor beta chains came from one sample sequenced in a study of regulatory T cells in long-lasting Graves disease. Time point meaning: newly diagnosed GD, antithyroid drugs for less than 3 months. RNA extracted from PBMCs served as the sequencing template. Relying on iRepertoire HTBI primers and Arm-PCR of CDR3 regions, the team built TCR beta libraries. Each CDR3 protein is one row after TCRdb ran MiXCR on the multiplex PCR reads. The table lists some 400,000 distinct CDR3 sequences, about 15% of them singletons, with approximately 15% in the top ten. These data were also filed under a second study, of T cells in Graves' hyperthyroidism and ophthalmopathy.

The source material was peripheral blood mononuclear cells (PBMCs), sampled at new diagnosis, from a patient treated with antithyroid drugs. These receptors were taken from a woman in her thirties with Graves disease.

This rearrangement joins TRBV28 to TRBJ2-2; possible D gene TRBD2, 5 bases. Trimming shortened V by 4 bases and J by 6 bases, and 9 bases separated the two germline ends. Germline V lookup: CDR1 MDHEN, CDR2 SYDVKM. The CDR3 loop spans 13 amino acids. CDR3 nucleotides: TGTGCCAGCAGTTCGGGGTCTCCCGGGGAGCTGTTTTTT. Translated: CASSSGSPGELFF.

In its sample, this clonotype was seen many times. The chain employs TRBV5-6 and TRBJ2-3; no firm D call. Deletions cut 4 bases from V and 0 bases from J, with 12 bases between. CDR1 SGHDT and CDR2 YYEEEE come from the germline V gene. This CDR3 has 15 amino acids. CDR3 residues: CASSMQILSTDTQYF. CDR3 DNA: TGTGCCAGCAGCATGCAGATCCTAAGCACAGATACGCAGTATTTT.

The V and J genes are TRBV28 and TRBJ1-2, with D tentatively TRBD1 (6 bases). This CDR3 is 15 amino acids long. In germline, CDR1 is MDHEN, CDR2 SYDVKM. V lost 4 bases and J 2 bases, leaving 14 bases between the germline ends. CDR3: CASSSPGHSNYGYTF. DNA for the CDR3: TGTGCCAGCAGTTCCCCGGGACACTCAAACTATGGCTACACCTTC.

Many counts were recorded for this clonotype. This chain connects TRBV27 to TRBJ1-1, with D possibly being TRBD1 (6 bases). The germline V gene encodes CDR1 MNHEY and CDR2 SMNVEV (reference sequence). V lost 2 bases, J lost 0 bases, and 7 bases lay in between. The CDR3 spans 14 residues. The DNA of the CDR3 is TGTGCCAGCAGTTTAAAGGGGGTGAACACTGAAGCTTTCTTT. Protein: CASSLKGVNTEAFF.

The table lists this clonotype with a few counts. The chain carries TRBV20-1 and TRBJ1-6; TRBD1 matches 9 bases. CDR3 size: 14 residues. V lost 5 bases, J lost 8 bases, and 7 bases stayed unmatched. Germline lookup yields CDR1 DFQATT and CDR2 SNEGSKA (reference sequence). CDR3 DNA: TGCAGTGCTGCGATAGGGACAGGGCATTCACCCCTCCACTTT. This translates into CSAAIGTGHSPLHF.

This clonotype turned up a few times. The chain recombines TRBV6-1 with TRBJ2-1; 7 bases agree with TRBD2. The germline V gene has CDR1 MNHNS and CDR2 SASEGT. The CDR3 covers 15 residues. The junction had 6 bases not matched to a gene; V was cut back by 5 bases and J by 2 bases. The CDR3 is CASSQQREPYNEQFF. CDR3 nucleotides: TGTGCCAGCAGTCAACAGCGGGAACCCTACAATGAGCAGTTCTTC.

This clonotype was detected ten times or more. The chain uses TRBV30 and TRBJ2-7; 9 bases map to TRBD2. The CDR3 is 17 residues long. CDR1 is GTSNPN, CDR2 SVGIG, per germline (reference sequence). The J segment lost 2 bases and the V segment lost 5 bases, leaving 16 bases of the junction unmatched. The CDR3 DNA is TGTGCCTGGCGCACTAAGACAGGGACTAGCAGAACCTACGAGCAGTACTTC. It encodes CAWRTKTGTSRTYEQYF.

This clonotype was picked up many times. The genes are TRBV7-2 and TRBJ2-1; D gene ambiguous. V lost 3 bases to trimming and J lost 9 bases, with 18 bases between them. The CDR3 length is 15 residues. Germline V gives CDR1 SGHTA, CDR2 FQGNSA. This chain's CDR3 is CASSFPEHHPGEQFF. Here the CDR3 DNA reads TGTGCCAGCAGCTTCCCGGAGCATCATCCGGGTGAGCAGTTCTTC.

This clonotype showed up many times. J is TRBJ2-7 and V is TRBV2, with 14 bases lining up with TRBD2. Germline CDR1 and CDR2: SNHLY and FYNNEI. Unmatched junction bases numbered 5, after V lost 2 bases and J lost 5 bases. The CDR3 contains 16 residues. The CDR3 nucleotides are TGTGCCAGCAGTGAATCTGGGGGACTAGCGGGGGACGAGCAGTACTTC. Translation: CASSESGGLAGDEQYF.

This clonotype was observed at least ten times. The V gene is TRBV5-1, the J gene TRBJ2-7, with D maybe TRBD1 (5 bases). The V end was cut by 4 bases, the J end by 3 bases, with 14 bases between. In germline, CDR1 is SGHRS, CDR2 YFSETQ. This CDR3 spans 14 amino acids. CDR3 loop: CASSLVDSYYEQYF. For the CDR3, the DNA is TGCGCCAGCAGCCTCGTCGACAGCTACTACGAGCAGTACTTC.

This chain connects TRBV5-1 to TRBJ1-5; possibly TRBD1 for D (6 bases). This CDR3 is built from 14 residues. Trimming shortened V by 3 bases and J by 9 bases, and 16 bases separated the two germline ends. CDR1 is SGHRS, CDR2 YFSETQ, per germline. CDR3 residues: CASSYGQPGGPQHF. CDR3 DNA sequence: TGCGCCAGCAGCTACGGACAGCCCGGGGGGCCCCAGCATTTT.

This clonotype was observed many times. The gene calls are TRBV3-1 and TRBJ2-7; 7 nucleotides align to TRBD2. The CDR3 consists of 16 residues. Trimming removed 0 bases from V and 0 bases from J; junction bases left unmatched: 5. CDR1 and CDR2 from the germline V gene are LGHDT and YNNKEL (reference sequence). The CDR3 DNA reads TGTGCCAGCAGCCAAGATCCGGGCGGGAGCTCCTACGAGCAGTACTTC. It codes for CASSQDPGGSSYEQYF.

At least ten counts were recorded for this clonotype. The J gene is TRBJ1-1, the V gene TRBV2; D remains ambiguous. The CDR3 has 12 amino acids. V dropped 6 bases and J dropped 7 bases, with 12 bases sitting between them. Germline CDR1 SNHLY, CDR2 FYNNEI. The CDR3 region has the DNA TGTGCCAGCAGCCCTTCGCTATATGAAGCTTTCTTT. Translated: CASSPSLYEAFF. Full variable domain (remainder filled in from reference TRBV2 and TRBJ1-1): EPEVTQTPSHQVTQMGQEVILRCVPISNHLYFYWYRQILGQKVEFLVSFYNNEISEKSEIFDDQFSVERPDGSNFTLKIRSTKLEDSAMYFCASSPSLYEAFFGQGTRLTVV.

The genes are TRBV10-3 and TRBJ2-7; TRBD1 matches 9 bases. Per the germline V gene, CDR1 is ENHRY and CDR2 is SYGVKD. With V trimmed by 4 bases and J by 6 bases, 10 bases remained unmatched. CDR3 length equals 15 residues. The CDR3 here is CAISGGGQGDPEQYF. The CDR3 coding sequence is TGTGCCATCAGTGGCGGGGGACAGGGAGATCCCGAGCAGTACTTC.

This clonotype came up many times. The chain employs TRBV7-3 and TRBJ2-2; no firm D call. V was clipped by 4 bases and J by 6 bases, with 6 bases between them. The V gene's germline CDR1 is SGHTA and CDR2 FQGTGA. This CDR3 comprises 12 residues. The CDR3 loop reads CASSSSAGELFF. DNA for the CDR3: TGTGCCAGCAGCTCCTCTGCCGGGGAGCTGTTTTTT. The complete variable domain, with remaining parts taken from reference TRBV7-3 and TRBJ2-2, reads GAGVSQTPSNKVTEKGKYVELRCDPISGHTALYWYRQSLGQGPEFLIYFQGTGAADDSGLPNDRFFAVRPEGSVSTLKIQRTERGDSAVYLCASSSSAGELFFGEGSRLTVL.

This clonotype was picked up a small number of times. The chain uses TRBV14 and TRBJ2-6; the D is unclear. Germline V gives CDR1 SGHDN, CDR2 FVKESK. The CDR3 totals 19 residues. V lost 0 bases and J 0 bases, leaving 15 bases between the germline ends. In DNA form, the CDR3 reads TGTGCCAGCAGCCAAGATTTCCGGAACTCCCGCTCTGGGGCCAACGTCCTGACTTTC. Protein: CASSQDFRNSRSGANVLTF. The full variable domain, in which reference TRBV14 and TRBJ2-6 provide the parts outside the CDR3, is EAGVTQFPSHSVIEKGQTVTLRCDPISGHDNLYWYRRVMGKEIKFLLHFVKESKQDESGMPNNRFLAERTGGTYSTLKVQPAELEDSGVYFCASSQDFRNSRSGANVLTFGAGSRLTVL.

The CDR3 sequence: CASSRMGQVYEQYF. DNA of the CDR3: TGTGCCAGCAGTCGGATGGGACAGGTCTACGAGCAGTACTTC. The rearrangement uses TRBV7-2 and TRBJ2-7, with 8 bases identical to TRBD1. The CDR3 consists of 14 residues. Germline CDR1 SGHTA, CDR2 FQGNSA. The J segment lost 3 bases and the V segment lost 6 bases, leaving 7 bases of the junction unmatched.

This clonotype was counted at least ten times. The CDR3 region is CASSSLAGVSSTDTQYF. The CDR3 DNA sequence: TGCGCCAGCAGCTCCTTAGCGGGAGTAAGTTCCACAGATACGCAGTATTTT. The gene calls are TRBV5-1 and TRBJ2-3, with 9 bases aligning to TRBD2. CDR1 is SGHRS and CDR2 is YFSETQ in the germline V gene. V shed 3 bases and J 2 bases; nucleotides not matched to a gene: 10. The CDR3 sequence is 17 residues long.

Many counts were recorded for this clonotype. The chain has TRBV11-2 and TRBJ1-6; 10 nucleotides agree with TRBD1. The CDR3 totals 14 residues. Unmatched junction bases numbered 6, after V lost 5 bases and J lost 11 bases. Germline V CDR1 and CDR2: SGHAT, FQNNGV. The CDR3 sequence: CASSRGQGETPLHF. DNA for the CDR3: TGTGCCAGCAGCCGCGGACAGGGGGAGACACCCCTCCACTTT.

J is TRBJ1-2 and V is TRBV7-9; the match to TRBD1 covers 12 bases. Germline loops: CDR1 SEHNR, CDR2 FQNEAQ (reference sequence). This CDR3 has 17 amino acids. V was clipped by 4 bases and J by 5 bases; unmatched bases: 11. In nucleotides, the CDR3 is TGTGCCAGCAGCTCAAATAACCCGGGACAGGGGGCATATGGCTACACCTTC. This codes for CASSSNNPGQGAYGYTF.

This clonotype was found many times. Here the CDR3 reads CASSLGDSPTEKLFF. The CDR3 DNA sequence: TGTGCCAGCAGCTTAGGGGACAGCCCTACTGAAAAACTGTTTTTT. The rearrangement uses TRBV7-9 and TRBJ1-4, with 7 bases fitting TRBD1. Looked up from germline, CDR1 is SEHNR and CDR2 is FQNEAQ (reference sequence). Trimming removed 1 base from V and 7 bases from J; junction bases left unmatched: 6. CDR3 size: 15 residues.